The clone carrying this T cell receptor (beta chain) was seen a few times. During the second nested PCR, blocking oligonucleotides suppressed genes that were not paired. TCRdb called the emulsion pairing reads again in MiXCR, with one record for every CDR3 protein. The sample consists of about 40,000 distinct CDR3 sequences, 45% of them appearing once. CDR3 length: 14 amino acids. Germline assignment: CDR1 LGHDT and CDR2 YNNKEL (reference sequence). V was clipped by 3 bases and J by 4 bases, with 10 bases between them. This record comes from a study of T cell repertoires in breast cancer. An expanded emulsion RT-PCR with primers for all TCR V genes paired CD8+ T cell chains.

The V call is TRBV3-1, the J call TRBJ1-5; D is unresolved. The sample taken for sequencing was CD8+ T cells. This clonotype was obtained from a pool of human donors with breast cancer or a healthy control (not recorded which). CDR3 DNA: TGTGCCAGCAGCCAGAGCCTAACTAATCAGCCCCAGCATTTT. Its protein product is CASSQSLTNQPQHF. Combining the CDR3 with reference TRBV3-1 and TRBJ1-5 gives the whole variable domain DTAVSQTPKYLVTQMGNDKSIKCEQNLGHDTMYWYKQDSKKFLKIMFSYNNKELIINETVPNRFSPKSPDKAHLNLHINSLELGDSAVYFCASSQSLTNQPQHFGDGTRLSIL.